A single sample gave rise to the 27 T cell receptor beta chains below, sequenced in a study of OX40 agonist ivuxolimab in advanced cancers. Sequenced by immunoSEQ multiplex PCR; TCRdb stores in-frame clones only, minus some. Here the sample spans under 80,000 clones, more than 85% being singletons. The material was CD4+ or CD8+ T cells sorted from blood, obtained in a trial of the OX40 agonist ivuxolimab. All receptors come from an adult with an advanced solid tumor such as melanoma, head and neck, liver or kidney cancer.

This chain uses TRBV27 with TRBJ2-2, with TRBD2 identical over 10 bases. Germline V CDR1 and CDR2: MNHEY, SMNVEV (reference sequence). This CDR3 comprises 17 residues. Trimming took 3 bases from V and 2 from J; bases not matched to a gene: 6. The CDR3 here is CASSLLLAGANTGELFF. The CDR3 DNA reads TGTGCCAGCAGTTTGTTGCTAGCGGGGGCAAACACCGGGGAGCTGTTTTTT.

The V gene is TRBV4-3, the J gene TRBJ2-7; maybe TRBD2 (6 bases). Germline lookup yields CDR1 LGHNA and CDR2 YSLEER. This CDR3 contains 16 residues. V lost 3 bases and J lost 4, with 19 bases in between. The CDR3 sequence is CASSQALGRLEYEQYF. DNA of the CDR3: TGCGCCAGCAGCCAGGCCCTGGGGAGGCTTGAATACGAGCAGTACTTC.

This chain links TRBV11-2 with TRBJ2-7; 12 bases align to TRBD2. Germline V lookup: CDR1 SGHAT, CDR2 FQNNGV. This CDR3 comprises 16 residues. The trim removed 1 base at V and 3 bases at J, leaving 4 bases unmatched. CDR3 in amino acids: CASSLGLAGGFYEQYF. The CDR3, as DNA: TGTGCCAGCAGCTTAGGTCTAGCGGGAGGGTTCTACGAGCAGTACTTC. The full variable domain, completed using reference TRBV11-2 and TRBJ2-7, is EAGVAQSPRYKIIEKRQSVAFWCNPISGHATLYWYQQILGQGPKLLIQFQNNGVVDDSQLPKDRFSAERLKGVDSTLKIQPAKLEDSAVYLCASSLGLAGGFYEQYFGPGTRLTVT.

The chain joins TRBV19 to TRBJ2-7; either TRBD1 or TRBD2 may supply D (5 bases each). V gave up 3 bases and J gave up 1 base, with 10 bases separating them. This CDR3 region has 14 residues. The germline V gene encodes CDR1 LNHDA and CDR2 SQIVND (reference sequence). CDR3 region: CASSIGWGSYEQYF. The CDR3 DNA reads TGTGCCAGTAGTATTGGGTGGGGGTCCTACGAGCAGTACTTC.

The CDR3 sequence: CASSGPNNEQFF. The CDR3 bases are TGTGCCAGTAGCGGCCCCAACAATGAGCAGTTCTTC. The chain has TRBV28 and TRBJ2-1; perhaps TRBD2 as D (6 bases). In germline, CDR1 is MDHEN, CDR2 SYDVKM. The CDR3 is 12 residues long. V lost 9 bases and J lost 5, with 11 bases in between.

This sequence joins TRBV30 and TRBJ2-2, with D perhaps assigned TRBD1 or TRBD2 (6 bases each). The CDR3 spans 16 residues. V lost 7 bases and J 6 bases, leaving 24 bases between the germline ends. The germline V gene encodes CDR1 GTSNPN and CDR2 SVGIG (reference sequence). The CDR3 DNA sequence: TGTGCCTACGGGAGAGAGAGGGGGTCTCTTCCCGGGGAGCTGTTTTTT. Amino acids: CAYGRERGSLPGELFF.

The chain has TRBV4-1 and TRBJ2-7; unclear D gene. V was cut by 1 base and J by 0 bases, with 16 bases left in between. Germline V lookup: CDR1 MGHRA, CDR2 YSYEKL. The CDR3 covers 17 residues. This CDR3 is CASSQVYSGGASYEQYF. In nucleotides, the CDR3 is TGCGCCAGCAGCCAAGTCTATTCTGGCGGAGCCTCCTACGAGCAGTACTTC.

V usage is TRBV11-2 and J usage is TRBJ2-7; D could derive from TRBD1 or TRBD2 (5 bases each). The CDR3 is made up of 14 amino acids. Deletions cut 3 bases from V and 1 base from J, with 10 bases between. Germline V CDR1 and CDR2: SGHAT, FQNNGV. As DNA, the CDR3 is TGTGCCAGCAGCTTCGGGGCGGCATCCTACGAGCAGTACTTC. Protein sequence: CASSFGAASYEQYF.

This chain links TRBV25-1 with TRBJ1-2, with 8 bases that match TRBD1. The V gene's germline CDR1 is MGHDK and CDR2 SYGVNS. CDR3 length equals 18 residues. Losses at the gene ends were 2 bases for V and 2 bases for J; bases not matched to a gene: 13. The DNA for the CDR3 is TGTGCCAGCAGTGAAAGCCCTAGACGCGACAGGGGAAACTATGGCTACACCTTC. It codes for CASSESPRRDRGNYGYTF.

The chain is built from TRBV4-1 and TRBJ2-5, with D maybe TRBD1 (6 bases). The germline V gene encodes CDR1 MGHRA and CDR2 YSYEKL. Trimming shortened V by 6 bases and J by 5 bases, and 16 bases separated the two germline ends. The CDR3 spans 14 residues. The CDR3 here is CASSLSATGETQYF. The CDR3 region has the DNA TGCGCCAGCAGTCTCTCCGCTACAGGGGAGACCCAGTACTTC.

The V and J genes are TRBV28 and TRBJ2-3; 12 nucleotides line up with TRBD2. The junction had 4 bases not matched to a gene; V was cut back by 3 bases and J by 6 bases. CDR3 size: 15 residues. Per germline, CDR1 MDHEN and CDR2 SYDVKM. DNA of the CDR3: TGTGCCAGCAGTTTGCTAGCGGGGGGGCTTGATACGCAGTATTTT. As protein: CASSLLAGGLDTQYF.

The chain joins TRBV6-5 to TRBJ1-2, with D possibly matching TRBD1 (6 bases). The CDR3 length is 14 residues. CDR1 MNHEY and CDR2 SVGAGI come from the germline V gene. Trimming took 5 bases from V and 4 from J, leaving 14 bases between them. The CDR3 bases are TGTGCCAGCAGTCCACAGGGAATACCCTATGGCTACACCTTC. Encoded protein: CASSPQGIPYGYTF.

This chain links TRBV7-2 with TRBJ2-3; D might be TRBD2 (5 bases). V dropped 5 bases and J dropped 0 bases, with 15 bases sitting between them. Germline V gene lookup returns CDR1 SGHTA and CDR2 FQGNSA. CDR3 length: 16 amino acids. The DNA for the CDR3 is TGTGCCAGCAGCCCCCACGGGAATTGGAGCACAGATACGCAGTATTTT. Its protein is CASSPHGNWSTDTQYF. The full variable domain, with the rest looked up from reference TRBV7-2 and TRBJ2-3, is GAGVSQSPSNKVTEKGKDVELRCDPISGHTALYWYRQSLGQGLEFLIYFQGNSAPDKSGLPSDRFSAERTGGSVSTLTIQRTQQEDSAVYLCASSPHGNWSTDTQYFGPGTRLTVL.

A single count supports this clone. This rearrangement joins TRBV27 to TRBJ1-5, with TRBD1 as a possible D gene (5 bases). CDR1 and CDR2 (germline): MNHEY, SMNVEV (reference sequence). Trimming stripped 1 base from V and 7 bases from J, with 8 bases between. The CDR3 covers 13 residues. DNA of the CDR3: TGTGCCAGCAGTTTATGGGGGGGGCAGCCCCAGCATTTT. Amino acids: CASSLWGGQPQHF.

This chain connects TRBV5-3 to TRBJ1-5, with D possibly matching TRBD1 (5 bases). TRBV5-3 is sorted into the ORF group, with uncertain function. V shed 1 base and J shed 0 bases, with 14 bases lying between them. The CDR3 has 17 amino acids. DNA for the CDR3: TGTGCCAGAAGCTTGTTTATTGGGGCCTTTAGCAATCAGCCCCAGCATTTT. Translated: CARSLFIGAFSNQPQHF.

This clone was picked up one time. This sequence joins TRBV7-9 and TRBJ2-3; TRBD2 aligns across 7 bases. The CDR3 totals 14 residues. The germline CDR1 and CDR2 sequences are SEHNR and FQNEAQ (reference sequence). The junction had 6 bases not matched to a gene; V was cut back by 5 bases and J by 4 bases. The CDR3 loop reads CASSPPGRADTQYF. Here the CDR3 DNA reads TGTGCCAGCAGCCCCCCAGGGAGGGCAGATACGCAGTATTTT. The entire variable domain, with the rest obtained from reference TRBV7-9 and TRBJ2-3, is as follows: DTGVSQNPRHKITKRGQNVTFRCDPISEHNRLYWYRQTLGQGPEFLTYFQNEAQLEKSRLLSDRFSAERPKGSFSTLEIQRTEQGDSAMYLCASSPPGRADTQYFGPGTRLTVL.

This chain connects TRBV28 to TRBJ2-4, with 8 bases lining up with TRBD1. V was pared by 2 bases and J by 6 bases, with 6 bases of the junction left unmatched. The germline V gene has CDR1 MDHEN and CDR2 SYDVKM. This CDR3 is built from 15 residues. CDR3 nucleotide sequence: TGTGCCAGCAGTTTAGCCAGGGGGCGCGGAAACATTCAGTACTTC. Translated: CASSLARGRGNIQYF.

The chain couples TRBV5-1 to TRBJ2-1, with D unclear. V dropped 5 bases and J dropped 5 bases, with 11 bases sitting between them. The germline V gene has CDR1 SGHRS and CDR2 YFSETQ. The length of the CDR3 is 13 residues. CDR3 DNA: TGCGCCAGCAGTCCGGGTTCAAACAATGAGCAGTTCTTC. Translated, it gives CASSPGSNNEQFF.

A few counts support this clone. The chain links TRBV7-8 to TRBJ2-7; no clear D. This CDR3 is 11 amino acids long. Trimming left V 8 bases short and J 7 bases short, with 12 bases between. Germline V gene lookup returns CDR1 SGHVS and CDR2 FQNEAQ. Here the CDR3 reads CASEGPREQYF. CDR3 bases: TGTGCCAGCGAAGGTCCCAGGGAGCAGTACTTC.

The chain recombines TRBV27 with TRBJ1-1; D remains ambiguous. CDR1 is MNHEY and CDR2 is SMNVEV in the germline V gene (reference sequence). This CDR3 region has 15 residues. V was shortened by 8 bases and J by 1 base, with 17 bases between the two germline ends. The CDR3 spells CASGEQPGGNTEAFF. The CDR3, as DNA: TGTGCCAGCGGCGAGCAGCCCGGAGGGAACACTGAAGCTTTCTTT.

The rearrangement uses TRBV19 and TRBJ2-7, with a weak D call TRBD1 (6 bases). The ends were cut back, 3 bases at V and 5 bases at J, with 11 bases in the middle. The germline gives CDR1 LNHDA, CDR2 SQIVND (reference sequence). CDR3 size: 13 residues. The CDR3 loop reads CASSIARGNEQYF. The CDR3 DNA reads TGTGCCAGTAGTATCGCCAGGGGAAACGAGCAGTACTTC.

The CDR3 sequence: CASSQGSGGRNTEAFF. The CDR3 nucleotides read TGTGCCAGCAGCCAAGGCTCAGGGGGACGGAACACTGAAGCTTTCTTT. This sequence joins TRBV11-2 and TRBJ1-1; 7 bases are a match to TRBD1. Trimming cost V 5 bases and J 1 base; bases outside gene matches: 10. The germline V gene encodes CDR1 SGHAT and CDR2 FQNNGV. This CDR3 contains 16 residues.

The chain links TRBV6-1 to TRBJ2-7, with D perhaps TRBD1 or TRBD2 (5 bases each). The CDR3 runs 13 residues. Germline lookup yields CDR1 MNHNS and CDR2 SASEGT. The V end was cut by 6 bases, the J end by 0 bases, with 9 bases between. This CDR3 reads CASSSGPSYEQYF. The CDR3 DNA follows: TGTGCCAGCAGCTCGGGACCCTCCTACGAGCAGTACTTC.

The rearrangement joins TRBV13 to TRBJ1-1, with 7 bases fitting TRBD1. With V trimmed by 2 bases and J by 1 base, 1 base remained unmatched. CDR1 and CDR2 from the germline V gene are PRHDT and FYEKMQ (reference sequence). The CDR3 is 14 residues long. Here the CDR3 reads CASSLNRGNTEAFF. The DNA for the CDR3 is TGTGCCAGCAGCTTAAACAGGGGGAACACTGAAGCTTTCTTT.

The genes are TRBV14 and TRBJ2-2, with D unresolved. V lost 1 base and J lost 0, with 9 bases in between. The germline V gene has CDR1 SGHDN and CDR2 FVKESK. The CDR3 spans 16 residues. The CDR3 spells CASSQGRRSNTGELFF. The CDR3 DNA follows: TGTGCCAGCAGCCAAGGCAGGCGGTCGAACACCGGGGAGCTGTTTTTT.

The genes are TRBV27 and TRBJ2-3; D is perhaps TRBD1 (6 bases). The CDR3 length is 11 residues. Per germline, CDR1 MNHEY and CDR2 SMNVEV (reference sequence). V lost 6 bases and J 5 bases, leaving 6 bases between the germline ends. The CDR3 DNA is TGTGCCAGCAGGACAGGAGATACGCAGTATTTT. This sequence encodes CASRTGDTQYF.

The J gene is TRBJ2-3, the V gene TRBV27, with TRBD2 identical over 13 bases. Germline V gene lookup returns CDR1 MNHEY and CDR2 SMNVEV (reference sequence). This CDR3 has 19 residues. V trimming: 2 bases; J trimming: 0 bases; junction bases outside the gene matches: 8. The CDR3 region is CASSLIQLAGGPSTDTQYF. In DNA form, the CDR3 reads TGTGCCAGCAGTTTAATTCAACTAGCGGGAGGGCCGAGCACAGATACGCAGTATTTT.